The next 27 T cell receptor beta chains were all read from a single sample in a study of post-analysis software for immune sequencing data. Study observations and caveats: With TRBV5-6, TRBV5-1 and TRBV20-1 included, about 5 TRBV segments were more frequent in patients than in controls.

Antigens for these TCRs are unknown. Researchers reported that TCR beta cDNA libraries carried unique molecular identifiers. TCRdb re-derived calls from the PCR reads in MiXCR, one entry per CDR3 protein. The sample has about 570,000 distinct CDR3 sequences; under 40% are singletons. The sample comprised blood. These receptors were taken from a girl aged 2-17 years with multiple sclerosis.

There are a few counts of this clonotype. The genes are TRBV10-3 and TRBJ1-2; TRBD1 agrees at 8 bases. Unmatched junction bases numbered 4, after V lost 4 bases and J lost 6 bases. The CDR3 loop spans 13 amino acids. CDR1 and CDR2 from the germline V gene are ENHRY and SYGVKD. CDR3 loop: CAISADRVDGYTF. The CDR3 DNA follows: TGTGCCATCAGTGCGGACAGGGTGGATGGCTACACCTTC.

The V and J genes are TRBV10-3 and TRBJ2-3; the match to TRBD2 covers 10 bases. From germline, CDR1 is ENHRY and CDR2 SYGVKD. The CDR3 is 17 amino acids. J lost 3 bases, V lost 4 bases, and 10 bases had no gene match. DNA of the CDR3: TGTGCCATCAGTGCGGGGAGCGGGGGGGCGAGGACAGATACGCAGTATTTT. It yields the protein CAISAGSGGARTDTQYF.

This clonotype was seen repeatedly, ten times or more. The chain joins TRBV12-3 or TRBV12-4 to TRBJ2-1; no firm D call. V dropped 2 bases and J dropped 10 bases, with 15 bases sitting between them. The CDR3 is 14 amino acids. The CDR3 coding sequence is TGTGCCAGCAGTTTATTCTCCGCTGGGTCCGAGCAGTTCTTC. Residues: CASSLFSAGSEQFF.

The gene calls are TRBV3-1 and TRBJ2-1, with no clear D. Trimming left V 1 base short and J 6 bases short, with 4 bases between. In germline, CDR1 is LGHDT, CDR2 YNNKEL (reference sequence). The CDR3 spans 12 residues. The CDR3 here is CASSQAFNEQFF. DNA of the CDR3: TGTGCCAGCAGCCAAGCGTTCAATGAGCAGTTCTTC.

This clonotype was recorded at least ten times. Here the CDR3 DNA reads TGTGCCAGCAGCCAAGGGGACAGTGATGGCTACACCTTC. Residues: CASSQGDSDGYTF. The chain joins TRBV4-2 to TRBJ1-2, with TRBD1 matching over 7 bases. This CDR3 is 13 amino acids long. V shed 1 base and J 6 bases; nucleotides not matched to a gene: 2. CDR1 and CDR2 from the germline V gene are LGHNA and YNFKEQ.

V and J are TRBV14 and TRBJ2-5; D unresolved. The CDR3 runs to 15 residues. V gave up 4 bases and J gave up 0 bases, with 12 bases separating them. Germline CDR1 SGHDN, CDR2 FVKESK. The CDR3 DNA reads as TGTGCCAGCAGCCGCACCCTCGAATACCAAGAGACCCAGTACTTC. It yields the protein CASSRTLEYQETQYF.

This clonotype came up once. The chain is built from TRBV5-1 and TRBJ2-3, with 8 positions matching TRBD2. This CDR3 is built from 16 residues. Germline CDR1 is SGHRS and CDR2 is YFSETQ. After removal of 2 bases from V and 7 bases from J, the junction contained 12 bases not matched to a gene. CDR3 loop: CASSFSSGGRIYTQYF. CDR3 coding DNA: TGCGCCAGCAGCTTTAGCAGCGGGGGTCGGATATATACGCAGTATTTT.

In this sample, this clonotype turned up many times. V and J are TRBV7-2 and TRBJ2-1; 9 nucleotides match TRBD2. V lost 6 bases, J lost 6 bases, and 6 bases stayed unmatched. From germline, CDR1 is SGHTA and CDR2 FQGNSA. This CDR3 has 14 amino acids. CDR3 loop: CASRDRRGGNEQFF. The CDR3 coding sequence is TGTGCCAGCAGAGACCGGCGGGGGGGCAATGAGCAGTTCTTC.

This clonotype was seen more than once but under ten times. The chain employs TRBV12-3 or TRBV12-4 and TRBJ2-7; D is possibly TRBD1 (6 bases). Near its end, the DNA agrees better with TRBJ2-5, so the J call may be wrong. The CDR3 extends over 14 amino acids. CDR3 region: CASSHPQGRETQYF. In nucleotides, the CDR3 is TGTGCCAGCAGCCATCCACAGGGTAGAGAGACCCAGTACTTC.

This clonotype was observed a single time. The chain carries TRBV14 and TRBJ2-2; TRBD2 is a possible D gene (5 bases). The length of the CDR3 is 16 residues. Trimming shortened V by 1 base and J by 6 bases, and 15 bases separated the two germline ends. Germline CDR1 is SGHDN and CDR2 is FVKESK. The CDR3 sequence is CASSQVPGSIAGELFF. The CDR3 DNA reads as TGTGCCAGCAGCCAAGTGCCGGGGTCGATCGCCGGGGAGCTGTTTTTT.

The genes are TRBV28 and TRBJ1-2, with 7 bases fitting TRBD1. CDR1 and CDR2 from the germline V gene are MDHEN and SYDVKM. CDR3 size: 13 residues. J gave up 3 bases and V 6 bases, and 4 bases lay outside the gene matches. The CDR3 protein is CASRTGTDYGYTF. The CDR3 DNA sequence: TGTGCCAGCAGGACAGGGACCGACTATGGCTACACCTTC.

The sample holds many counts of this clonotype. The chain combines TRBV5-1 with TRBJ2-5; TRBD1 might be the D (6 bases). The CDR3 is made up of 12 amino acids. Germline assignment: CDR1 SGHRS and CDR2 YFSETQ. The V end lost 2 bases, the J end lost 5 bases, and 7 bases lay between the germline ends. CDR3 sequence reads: CASSFQGETQYF. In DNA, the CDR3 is TGCGCCAGCAGCTTCCAGGGGGAGACCCAGTACTTC. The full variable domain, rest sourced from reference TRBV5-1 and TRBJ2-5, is KAGVTQTPRYLIKTRGQQVTLSCSPISGHRSVSWYQQTPGQGLQFLFEYFSETQRNKGNFPGRFSGRQFSNSRSEMNVSTLELGDSALYLCASSFQGETQYFGPGTRLLVL.

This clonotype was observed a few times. For the CDR3, the DNA is TGTGCCATCAGTGATGATGGGGCCCGTAGTGAGCAGTTCTTC. Its protein is CAISDDGARSEQFF. The chain carries TRBV10-3 and TRBJ2-1; a weak D match, TRBD1 (5 bases). Between the trimmed V and J ends, which lost 3 bases and 9 bases, there was a span of 15 bases. Germline-derived CDR1 and CDR2 are ENHRY and SYGVKD. The CDR3 totals 14 residues.

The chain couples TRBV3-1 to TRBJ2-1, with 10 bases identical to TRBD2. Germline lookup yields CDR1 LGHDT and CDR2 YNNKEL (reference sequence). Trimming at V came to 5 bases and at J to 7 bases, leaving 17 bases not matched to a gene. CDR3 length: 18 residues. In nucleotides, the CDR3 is TGTGCCAGCAGCTCAAAGGGAGCGGGGGGGCCTAGGGGAAATGAGCAGTTCTTC. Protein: CASSSKGAGGPRGNEQFF.

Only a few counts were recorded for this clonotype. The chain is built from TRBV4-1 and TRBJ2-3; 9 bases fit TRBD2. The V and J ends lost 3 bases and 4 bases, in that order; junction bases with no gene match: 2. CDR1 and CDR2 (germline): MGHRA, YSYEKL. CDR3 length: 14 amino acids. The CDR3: CASSQGLAPDTQYF. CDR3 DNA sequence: TGCGCCAGCAGCCAGGGACTAGCTCCAGATACGCAGTATTTT.

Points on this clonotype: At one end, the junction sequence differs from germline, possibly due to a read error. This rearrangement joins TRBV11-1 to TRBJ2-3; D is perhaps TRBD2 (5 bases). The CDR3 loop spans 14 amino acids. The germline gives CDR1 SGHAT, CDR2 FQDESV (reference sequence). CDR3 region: CAGSLGISADTQYF. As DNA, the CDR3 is TGTGCCGGCAGCTTAGGGATTAGCGCAGATACGCAGTATTTT.

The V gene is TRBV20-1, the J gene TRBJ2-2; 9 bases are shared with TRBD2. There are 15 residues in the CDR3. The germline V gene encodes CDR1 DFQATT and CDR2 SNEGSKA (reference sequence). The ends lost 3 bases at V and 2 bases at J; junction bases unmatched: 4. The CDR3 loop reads CSARGLADNTGELFF. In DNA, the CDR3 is TGCAGTGCTAGGGGACTAGCAGATAACACCGGGGAGCTGTTTTTT.

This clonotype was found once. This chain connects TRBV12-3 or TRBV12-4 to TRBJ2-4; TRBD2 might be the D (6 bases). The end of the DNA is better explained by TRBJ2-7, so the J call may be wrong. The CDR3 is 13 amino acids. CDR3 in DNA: TGTGCCAGCAGTTGGCGGGACTTCTACGAGCAGTACTTC. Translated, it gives CASSWRDFYEQYF.

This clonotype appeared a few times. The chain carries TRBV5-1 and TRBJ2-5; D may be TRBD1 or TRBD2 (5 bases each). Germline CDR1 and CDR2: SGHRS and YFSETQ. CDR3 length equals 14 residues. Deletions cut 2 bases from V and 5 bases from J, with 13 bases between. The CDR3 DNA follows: TGCGCCAGCAGCTTACCAGGGAGTGAGGAGACCCAGTACTTC. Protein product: CASSLPGSEETQYF.

CDR3 region: CASSQDRAVEQYF. DNA for the CDR3: TGTGCCAGCAGCCAGGACAGGGCCGTTGAGCAGTACTTC. The chain is built from TRBV7-2 and TRBJ2-5, with 8 bases lining up with TRBD1. Per the germline V gene, CDR1 is SGHTA and CDR2 is FQGNSA. Trimming took 5 bases from V and 11 from J; bases not matched to a gene: 10. This CDR3 is 13 amino acids long.

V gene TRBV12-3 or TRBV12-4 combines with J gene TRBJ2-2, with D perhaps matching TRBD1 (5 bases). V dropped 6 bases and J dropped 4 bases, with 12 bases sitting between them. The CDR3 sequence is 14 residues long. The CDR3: CASRPDRTTGELFF. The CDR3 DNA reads TGTGCCAGCAGACCCGACAGAACCACCGGGGAGCTGTTTTTT.

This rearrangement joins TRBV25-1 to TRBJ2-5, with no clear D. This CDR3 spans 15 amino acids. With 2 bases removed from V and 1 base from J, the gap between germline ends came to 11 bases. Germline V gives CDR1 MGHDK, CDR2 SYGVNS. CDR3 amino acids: CASSESLVAQETQYF. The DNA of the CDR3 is TGTGCCAGCAGTGAAAGTTTGGTGGCCCAAGAGACCCAGTACTTC.

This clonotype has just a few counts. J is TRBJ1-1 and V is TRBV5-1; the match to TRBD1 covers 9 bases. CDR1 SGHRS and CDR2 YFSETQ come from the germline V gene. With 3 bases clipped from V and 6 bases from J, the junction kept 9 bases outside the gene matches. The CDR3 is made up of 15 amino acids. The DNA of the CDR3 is TGCGCCAGCAGCTCTAAGGGACAGGGTGACCCTGAAGCTTTCTTT. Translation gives CASSSKGQGDPEAFF.

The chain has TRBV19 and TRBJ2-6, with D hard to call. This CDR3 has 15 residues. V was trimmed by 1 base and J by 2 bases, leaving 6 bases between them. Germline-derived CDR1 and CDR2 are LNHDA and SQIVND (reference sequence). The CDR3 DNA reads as TGTGCCAGTAGTATAGCGAAGCCTGGGGCCAACGTCCTGACTTTC. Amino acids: CASSIAKPGANVLTF.

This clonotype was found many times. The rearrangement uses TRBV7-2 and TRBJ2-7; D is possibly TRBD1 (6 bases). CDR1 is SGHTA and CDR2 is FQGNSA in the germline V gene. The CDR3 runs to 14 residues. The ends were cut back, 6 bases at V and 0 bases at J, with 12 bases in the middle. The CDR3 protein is CASSLDSVSYEQYF. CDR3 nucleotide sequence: TGTGCCAGCAGTTTGGACAGCGTCTCCTACGAGCAGTACTTC.

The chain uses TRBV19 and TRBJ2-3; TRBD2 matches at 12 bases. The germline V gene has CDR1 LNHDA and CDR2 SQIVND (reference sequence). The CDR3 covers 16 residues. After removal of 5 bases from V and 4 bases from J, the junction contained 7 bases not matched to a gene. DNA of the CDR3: TGTGCCAGTAGTGAACTAGCGGGGGGACATCCAGATACGCAGTATTTT. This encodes CASSELAGGHPDTQYF. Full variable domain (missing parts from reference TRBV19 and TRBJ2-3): DGGITQSPKYLFRKEGQNVTLSCEQNLNHDAMYWYRQDPGQGLRLIYYSQIVNDFQKGDIAEGYSVSREKKESFPLTVTSAQKNPTAFYLCASSELAGGHPDTQYFGPGTRLTVL.

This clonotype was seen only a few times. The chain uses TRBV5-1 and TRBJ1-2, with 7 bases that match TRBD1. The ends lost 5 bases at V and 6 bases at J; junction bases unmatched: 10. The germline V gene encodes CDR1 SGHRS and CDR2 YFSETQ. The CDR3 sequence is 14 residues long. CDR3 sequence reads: CASSSTPTGHGYTF. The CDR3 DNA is TGCGCCAGCAGTTCTACTCCGACAGGGCATGGCTACACCTTC.